This T cell receptor (beta chain) was identified during a study of human T cells and chemical hapten exposure. From the RACE reads, TCRdb called clonotypes with MiXCR, one entry per CDR3 protein. The table has about 87,000 distinct CDR3 sequences, about 8.9% seen once. Indicated time point: pre-sensitization, week 0. Indicated treatment: therapeutic diphenylcyclopropenone sensitization with weekly scalp DPC. Only after blood had been drawn was each patch test applied. This clonotype has a count of ten or more. Trimming removed 5 bases from V and 10 bases from J; junction bases left unmatched: 7. CDR3 size: 12 residues.

The TCR sequence derives from a woman aged 40 to 55 with alopecia areata. Some clones in this sample may be carry-over from other donors' samples. The starting material was whole blood, obtained in connection with sensitization to the hapten diphenylcyclopropenone (DPC). The V and J genes are TRBV12-3 or TRBV12-4 and TRBJ1-1; 7 bases map to TRBD1. CDR3 residues: CASSAPGQRAFF. The CDR3 coding sequence is TGTGCCAGCAGTGCCCCGGGACAGAGAGCTTTCTTT.